This T cell receptor beta chain was recorded in a study of control samples from healthy donors and cancer patients. The data were produced by immunoSEQ multiplex PCR, yet TCRdb's version contains in-frame clones alone and is incomplete. The sample holds about 160,000 clones, roughly 94% seen once. The CDR3 is 15 residues long. Trimming at V came to 4 bases and at J to 0 bases, leaving 4 bases not matched to a gene. CDR1 is MNHEY and CDR2 is SVGEGT in the germline V gene. The clonotype comes from a man in his fifties or sixties with colorectal cancer. The source material was PBMCs. This chain joins TRBV6-2 or TRBV6-3 and TRBJ2-7, with 9 bases aligning to TRBD1. The CDR3 DNA reads as TGTGCCAGCAGTTCGGGACAGGGCAGCTCCTACGAGCAGTACTTC. Its translation is CASSSGQGSSYEQYF.